Listed here are 3 T cell receptor beta chains from one sample, sequenced in a study of monozygotic twins with inflammatory bowel disease. No DNA is given; TCRdb re-called the 5' RACE reads and lists each CDR3 protein once. This sample lists about 300,000 distinct CDR3 sequences; its ten largest clones have 5.5% to 6.5%. The specimen was blood. These receptors were obtained from a human donor with ulcerative colitis or Crohn's disease, or a healthy co-twin of an affected twin (not recorded which).

The chain is built from TRBV27 and TRBJ1-4; lacking DNA, the TRBD1 call made by TCRdb goes unchecked. CDR3 size: 14 residues. Germline V gives CDR1 MNHEY, CDR2 SMNVEV (reference sequence). CDR3 amino acids: CASRTQGLPEKLFF.

This chain uses TRBV27 with TRBJ1-5. The CDR3 totals 19 residues. The germline V gene has CDR1 MNHEY and CDR2 SMNVEV (reference sequence). The CDR3 is CASSPSSPRLGRLNQPQHF.

The chain employs TRBV28 and TRBJ2-1; the D call from TCRdb, TRBD2, cannot be confirmed without DNA. This CDR3 contains 13 residues. Germline CDR1 is MDHEN and CDR2 is SYDVKM. CDR3 residues: CASSLWAYNEQFF.